This T cell receptor beta chain was captured by sequencing in a study of T cell responses to AZD1222 COVID-19 vaccine. Study-wide findings and caveats: Seropositive at baseline were only a handful of AZD1222 recipients. Donor demographics were predominantly white British with a female majority; clonal diversity may be underestimated.

The germline V gene encodes CDR1 SGHAT and CDR2 FQDESV (reference sequence). This CDR3 spans 15 amino acids. V was trimmed by 2 bases and J by 1 base, leaving 9 bases between them. Sequencing used immunoSEQ multiplex PCR; TCRdb keeps in-frame clones, though not all of them. The sample includes about 130,000 clones, roughly 93% of them seen just once. As regards this clone: Its antigen is unidentified.

The receptor was isolated from an adult in good health. The gene calls are TRBV11-1 and TRBJ1-5; D not resolved. This sample comprised peripheral blood, obtained on day 0 of AZD1222 vaccination. The CDR3 loop is CASSLISGSNQPQHF. The CDR3 region has the DNA TGTGCCAGCAGCTTAATTTCCGGGAGCAATCAGCCCCAGCATTTT. The full variable domain, in which reference TRBV11-1 and TRBJ1-5 provide the parts outside the CDR3, is EAEVAQSPRYKITEKSQAVAFWCDPISGHATLYWYRQILGQGPELLVQFQDESVVDDSQLPKDRFSAERLKGVDSTLKIQPAELGDSAMYLCASSLISGSNQPQHFGDGTRLSIL.